These T cell receptor beta chains were read from a single sample in a study of memory CD4+ T cells and cytomegalovirus serostatus. The data were produced by immunoSEQ multiplex PCR, yet TCRdb's version contains in-frame clones alone and is incomplete. The data show fewer than 40,000 clones, 70% to 85% seen once. The sequenced sample consisted of memory CD4+ T cells from blood. The receptors originated from an adult in good health and CMV-seropositive. Both conserved end residues are part of each CDR3. Each record gives: V gene, J gene, CDR3 protein.

>TRBV6-5|TRBJ2-3
CASSVSGHLTDTQYF
>TRBV5-4|TRBJ2-1
CASSPGTSGGVDNEQFF
>TRBV7-2|TRBJ1-5
CASSMTGGRNQPQHF
>TRBV28|TRBJ2-7
CASSPPVGGGYEQYF
>TRBV6-6|TRBJ1-5
CASTLGQGGQPQHF
>TRBV14|TRBJ2-1
CASSQTTFPGQFF
>TRBV7-3|TRBJ1-1
CASSKGASGMNTEAFF
>TRBV6-6|TRBJ1-5
CASSYVREQPQHF
>TRBV29-1|TRBJ2-3
CSVDAGTGGTQYF
>TRBV7-2|TRBJ2-7
CASSPKGLAGDEQYF
>TRBV25-1|TRBJ1-3
CASSESKGFGNTIYF
>TRBV28|TRBJ2-5
CASSNSGGETQYF
>TRBV19|TRBJ2-6
CASSIYRGDSGANVLTF
>TRBV7-9|TRBJ1-2
CASTAPRGRSFYGYTF
>TRBV11-1|TRBJ1-1
CASSFPHEAFF
>TRBV7-3|TRBJ1-2
CASSETGVEGYTF
>TRBV23-1|TRBJ1-1
CASREGGYTEAFF
>TRBV5-6|TRBJ2-7
CASSLAVGSLEQYF
>TRBV7-2|TRBJ1-4
CASSSRQGNEKLFF
>TRBV19|TRBJ1-5
CASSPGTGVQPQHF
>TRBV27|TRBJ2-3
CASSSLGGPTDTQYF
>TRBV5-1|TRBJ1-1
CASSLFPGDEAFF
>TRBV5-5|TRBJ2-6
CASSLERVLSSGANVLTF
>TRBV5-6|TRBJ1-2
CASSPGQGSYGYTF
>TRBV7-9|TRBJ2-1
CASSYQGVGYNEQFF
>TRBV21-1|TRBJ2-7
CASSVDRGSYEQYF
>TRBV28|TRBJ2-7
CASSGTGALYEQYF
>TRBV2|TRBJ1-3
CASSEALSGNTIYF
>TRBV7-3|TRBJ2-3
CASSSTGSTDTQYF
>TRBV6-1|TRBJ2-3
CASSETASTDTQYF
>TRBV28|TRBJ2-5
CASGYQETQYF
>TRBV7-2|TRBJ1-4
CASSSARSNEKLFF
>TRBV4-3|TRBJ1-3
CASSQGEAGNTIYF
>TRBV1|TRBJ1-2
CTSSQGVRNYGYTF
>TRBV2|TRBJ2-5
CASRPDRAGGEETQYF
>TRBV15|TRBJ1-5
CATSRGGGNQPQHF
>TRBV6-5|TRBJ2-7
CASSYGREQYF
>TRBV19|TRBJ1-1
CASSLRQLSTEAFF
>TRBV28|TRBJ2-7
CASSGAVGEQYF
>TRBV7-8|TRBJ2-1
CASSLLAGAFTEQFF
>TRBV18|TRBJ1-1
CASSSTQGLTEAFF
>TRBV7-2|TRBJ1-1
CASRFTGTTEAFF
>TRBV5-5|TRBJ2-5
CASSFTGGAETQYF
>TRBV7-9|TRBJ2-7
CASSLTGDSYEQYF
>TRBV5-5|TRBJ1-5
CASSLEGTQPQHF
>TRBV29-1|TRBJ2-7
CSVRLAERTYEQYF
>TRBV18|TRBJ2-2
CASSPPTGAGGDTGELFF
>TRBV6-1|TRBJ2-1
CASSEALQGGEQFF
>TRBV6-6|TRBJ1-1
CASSYSLGGTEAFF
>TRBV5-6|TRBJ2-4
CASSLGPPVGIAKNIQYF
>TRBV11-2|TRBJ2-1
CASSFPGTGGNEQFF